This TCR beta chain derives from a study of blood T cell repertoires in COVID-19. Study-level background: Some COVID-19 samples were acute and others convalescent; all came from the United States, Italy and Spain.

Original processing methods: Reference gene primer amplification gave nucleated cell count estimates. Produced via immunoSEQ multiplex PCR; TCRdb's table is partial and in-frame only. That table gives V, J and clone size, and the DNA gave D and trimming. The repertoire has 400,000 or so clones, around 90% of them found once; the top ten carry 0.8% to 0.9%. It was during active infection that Seattle patients were enrolled and then longitudinally followed. J gave up 5 bases and V 6 bases, and 11 bases lay outside the gene matches. CDR3 length: 15 residues. Germline CDR1 reads WNHNN; CDR2 reads SYGVQD (reference sequence).

The V gene is TRBV10-1, the J gene TRBJ1-1; the match to TRBD1 covers 8 bases. This TCR derives from a man aged 18 to 35 with COVID-19, enrolled during active disease. The specimen was peripheral blood. For the CDR3, the DNA is TGCGCCAGCAGAGCCGGACAGGGAATAAAAACTGAAGCTTTCTTT. Its translation is CASRAGQGIKTEAFF.